This T cell receptor (beta chain) was obtained from a study of blood T cell repertoires in COVID-19 (dated by TCRdb to the early 2020s). Broadly, across the study: Samples from collaborators originated in the United States, Italy and Spain and spanned both the acute and convalescent phases of COVID-19. The prospective study material was composed of cDNA or gDNA derived from T cells, B-cell-depleted T cells, or PBMCs. Subjects who had been exposed to COVID-19, were actively infected with it, or had recovered from it provided the deeply sampled blood TCRbeta repertoires that made up the dataset. The repertoires were made available in a free public database intended to serve as a resource for research on the immune response to SARS-CoV-2. Samples came from the ongoing ImmuneRACE study (first 160 participants) plus 1,254 subjects from 6 global collaborators. The sample metadata nearly always contained a de-identified subject ID, COVID-19 status, age in years and sex. HLA class I and class II types, where available, came from metadata supplied by the sample provider rather than from assay-based typing. Broad study findings and their caveats: The amount of clinical and demographic metadata varied by source and participant and was provided uncurated.

This clone was counted once. The specificity of this receptor is unknown. The sample holds no much larger clone one base away, and base qualities are not on file. The junction shows trimming of 5 bases on V and 7 bases on J, plus 22 bases between the germline ends. The CDR3 holds 16 amino acids from the cysteine to the phenylalanine. Just CDR3 DNA is preserved here, 48 bases in frame from base 1. Sequences SGHRS (CDR1) and YFSETQ (CDR2) are obtained from the germline V gene. Each collaborating institution followed its own protocols to collect whole blood in K2EDTA tubes. For TCRbeta analysis, collaborator samples were shipped as frozen whole blood, as isolated PBMCs, or as DNA extracted from either sample type. TCRbeta CDR3 regions were amplified from genomic DNA by means of the immunoSEQ Assay, a bias-controlled multiplex PCR. The study's processing was this. The number of nucleated cells in each sample was estimated by amplification of reference gene primers within the assay. To quantify the absolute abundance of each unique TCRbeta CDR3 rearrangement, sequence reads were collapsed and filtered. For each sample, productive Simpson clonality was calculated as the square root of Simpson's diversity index over productive rearrangements. TCRdb limited this immuneACCESS table to in-frame rearrangements with V and J called. A share of clones is missing; checked studies link under half to unresolved V genes, and the rest is unexplained. D and trimming were read from the DNA, whereas the V and J calls and clone size are those reported in that table. Recorded for this sample are about 190,000 clones; 84% of them occurred a single time. Clones ranked in the top ten supply around 19% of the sample.

Material for sequencing was peripheral blood. This receptor was taken from a human donor in a cohort sampled during active COVID-19. The chain is assembled from TRBV5-1 and TRBJ2-1; D gene: possibly TRBD2, on 6 matching bases. This receptor has the CDR3 CASRTGHWEVHNEQFF. Read as DNA, the sequence is TGCGCCAGCAGAACAGGTCACTGGGAGGTTCATAATGAGCAGTTCTTC.